What follows describes a single T cell receptor (beta chain). Measured with immunoSEQ multiplex PCR; TCRdb has only the in-frame clones, and not every one. Altogether tens of thousands of clones are present, about 89% being singletons, with the ten largest covering under 2%. The entry originates in a study of OX40 agonist ivuxolimab in advanced cancers. The CDR3 spans 14 residues. Germline lookup yields CDR1 SGHAT and CDR2 FQNNGV. Trimming shortened V by 5 bases and J by 6 bases, and 14 bases separated the two germline ends. This receptor was identified in an adult with an advanced solid tumor such as melanoma, head and neck, liver or kidney cancer. The source was CD4+ or CD8+ T cells sorted from blood, collected in a trial of the OX40 agonist ivuxolimab. The rearrangement joins TRBV11-2 to TRBJ1-5; no reliable D call. The CDR3 nucleotides are TGTGCCAGCAGCCCTACCAGTGCCGGTCAGCCCCAGCATTTT. It specifies CASSPTSAGQPQHF.